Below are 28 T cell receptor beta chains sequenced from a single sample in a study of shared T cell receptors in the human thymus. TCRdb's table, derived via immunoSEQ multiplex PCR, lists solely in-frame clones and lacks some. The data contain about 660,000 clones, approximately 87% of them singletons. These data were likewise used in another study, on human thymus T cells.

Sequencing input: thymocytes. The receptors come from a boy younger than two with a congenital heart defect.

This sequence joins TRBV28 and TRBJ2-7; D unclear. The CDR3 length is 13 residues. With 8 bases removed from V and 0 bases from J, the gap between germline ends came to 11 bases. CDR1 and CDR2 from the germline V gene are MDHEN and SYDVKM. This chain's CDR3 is CASLNRISYEQYF. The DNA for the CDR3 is TGTGCCAGCCTGAACAGAATCTCCTACGAGCAGTACTTC. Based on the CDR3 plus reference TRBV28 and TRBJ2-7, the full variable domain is DVKVTQSSRYLVKRTGEKVFLECVQDMDHENMFWYRQDPGLGLRLIYFSYDVKMKEKGDIPEGYSVSREKKERFSLILESASTNQTSMYLCASLNRISYEQYFGPGTRLTVT.

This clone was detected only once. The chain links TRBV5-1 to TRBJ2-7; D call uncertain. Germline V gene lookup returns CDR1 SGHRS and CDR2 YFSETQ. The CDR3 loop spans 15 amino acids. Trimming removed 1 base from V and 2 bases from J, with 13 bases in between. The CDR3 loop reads CASSLYARSPYEQYF. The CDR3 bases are TGCGCCAGCAGCTTGTACGCGAGGTCCCCCTACGAGCAGTACTTC.

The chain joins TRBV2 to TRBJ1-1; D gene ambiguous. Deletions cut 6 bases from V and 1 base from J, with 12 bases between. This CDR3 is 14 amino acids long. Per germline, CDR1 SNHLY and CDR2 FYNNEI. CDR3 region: CASSAPRGNTEAFF. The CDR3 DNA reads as TGTGCCAGCAGCGCTCCTCGGGGGAACACTGAAGCTTTCTTT.

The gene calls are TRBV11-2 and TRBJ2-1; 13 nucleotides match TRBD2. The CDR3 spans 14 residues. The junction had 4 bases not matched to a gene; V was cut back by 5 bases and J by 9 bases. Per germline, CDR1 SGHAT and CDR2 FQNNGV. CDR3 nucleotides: TGTGCCAGCAGCCCGACTAGCGGGAGGACTGAGCAGTTCTTC. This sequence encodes CASSPTSGRTEQFF.

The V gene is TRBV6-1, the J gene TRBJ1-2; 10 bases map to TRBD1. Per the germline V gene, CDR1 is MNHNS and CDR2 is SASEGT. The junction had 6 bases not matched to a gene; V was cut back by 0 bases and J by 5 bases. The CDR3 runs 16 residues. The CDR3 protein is CASSEATRDRGYGYTF. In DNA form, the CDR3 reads TGTGCCAGCAGTGAAGCGACCCGGGACAGGGGATATGGCTACACCTTC.

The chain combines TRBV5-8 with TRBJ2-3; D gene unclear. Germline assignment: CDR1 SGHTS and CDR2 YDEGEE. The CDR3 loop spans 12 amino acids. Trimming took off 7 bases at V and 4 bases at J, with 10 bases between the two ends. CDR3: CASGLPADTQYF. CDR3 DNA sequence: TGTGCCAGCGGGCTCCCAGCAGATACGCAGTATTTT.

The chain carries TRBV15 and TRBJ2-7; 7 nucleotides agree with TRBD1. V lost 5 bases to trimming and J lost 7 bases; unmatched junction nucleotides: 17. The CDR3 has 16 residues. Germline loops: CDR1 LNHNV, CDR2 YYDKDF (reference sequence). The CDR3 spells CATSYSKPQGVFEQYF. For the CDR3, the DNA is TGTGCCACCAGCTACTCTAAACCCCAGGGGGTGTTTGAGCAGTACTTC.

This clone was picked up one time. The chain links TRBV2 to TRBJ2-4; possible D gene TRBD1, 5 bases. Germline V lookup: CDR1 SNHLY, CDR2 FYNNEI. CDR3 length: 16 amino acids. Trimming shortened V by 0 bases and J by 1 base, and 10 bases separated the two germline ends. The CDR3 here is CASSEAHRIAKNIQYF. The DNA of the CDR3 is TGTGCCAGCAGTGAAGCCCACAGGATTGCCAAAAACATTCAGTACTTC.

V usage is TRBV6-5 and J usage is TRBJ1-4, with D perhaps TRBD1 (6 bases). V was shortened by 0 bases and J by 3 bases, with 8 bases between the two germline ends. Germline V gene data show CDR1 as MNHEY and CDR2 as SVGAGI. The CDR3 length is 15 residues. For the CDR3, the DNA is TGTGCCAGCAGTTACTCCCAGGGGCCTAATGAAAAACTGTTTTTT. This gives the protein CASSYSQGPNEKLFF.

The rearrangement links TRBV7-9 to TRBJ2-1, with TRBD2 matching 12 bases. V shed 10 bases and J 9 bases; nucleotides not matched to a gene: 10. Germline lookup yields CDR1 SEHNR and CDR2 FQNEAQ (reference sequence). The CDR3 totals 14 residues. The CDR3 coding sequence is TGTGCCACCACGGGACTAGCGGGTCTGAGTGAGCAGTTCTTC. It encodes CATTGLAGLSEQFF.

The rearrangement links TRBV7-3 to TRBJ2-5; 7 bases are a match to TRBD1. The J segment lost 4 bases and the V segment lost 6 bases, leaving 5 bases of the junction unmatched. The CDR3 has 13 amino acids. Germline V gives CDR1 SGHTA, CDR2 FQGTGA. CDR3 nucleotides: TGTGCCAGCAGTTACCGGACAGGAGAGACCCAGTACTTC. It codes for CASSYRTGETQYF.

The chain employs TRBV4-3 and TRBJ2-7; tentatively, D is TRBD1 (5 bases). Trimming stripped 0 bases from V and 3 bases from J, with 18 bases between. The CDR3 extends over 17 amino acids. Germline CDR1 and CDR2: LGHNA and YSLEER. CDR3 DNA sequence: TGCGCCAGCAGCCAAGAAGTGGAGCAGGGCCCCCACTACGAGCAGTACTTC. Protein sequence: CASSQEVEQGPHYEQYF.

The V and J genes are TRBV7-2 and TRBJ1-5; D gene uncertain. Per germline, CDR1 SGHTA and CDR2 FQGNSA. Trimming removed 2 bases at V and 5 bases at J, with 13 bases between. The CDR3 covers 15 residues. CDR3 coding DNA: TGTGCCAGCAGCTTAAAAGAGGCGGGTGATCAGCCCCAGCATTTT. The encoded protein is CASSLKEAGDQPQHF.

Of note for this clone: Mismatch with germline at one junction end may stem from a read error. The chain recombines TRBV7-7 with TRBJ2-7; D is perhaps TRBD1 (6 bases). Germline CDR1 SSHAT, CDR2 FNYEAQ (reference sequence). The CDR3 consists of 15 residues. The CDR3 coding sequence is TGTGCTAGCAGCTTAGGCACAGGGCCGCCCGACGAGCAGTACTTC. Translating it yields CASSLGTGPPDEQYF.

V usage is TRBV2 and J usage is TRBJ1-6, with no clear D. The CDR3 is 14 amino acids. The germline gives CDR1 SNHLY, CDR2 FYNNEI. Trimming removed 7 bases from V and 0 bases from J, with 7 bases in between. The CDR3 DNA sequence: TGTGCCAGCACGATGAGCTCCTATAATTCACCCCTCCACTTT. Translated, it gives CASTMSSYNSPLHF.

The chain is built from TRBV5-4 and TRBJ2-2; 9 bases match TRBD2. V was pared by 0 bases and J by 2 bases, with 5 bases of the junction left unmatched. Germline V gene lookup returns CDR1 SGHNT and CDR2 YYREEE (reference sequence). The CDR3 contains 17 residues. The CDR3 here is CASSLVSGGLNTGELFF. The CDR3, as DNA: TGTGCCAGCAGCTTGGTTAGCGGGGGCTTAAACACCGGGGAGCTGTTTTTT.

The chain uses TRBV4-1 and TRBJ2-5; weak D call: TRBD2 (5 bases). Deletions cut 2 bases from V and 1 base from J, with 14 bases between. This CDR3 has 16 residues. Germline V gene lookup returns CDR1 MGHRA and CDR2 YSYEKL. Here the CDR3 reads CASSQTPEGFQETQYF. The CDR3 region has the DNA TGCGCCAGCAGCCAAACTCCTGAGGGTTTCCAAGAGACCCAGTACTTC.

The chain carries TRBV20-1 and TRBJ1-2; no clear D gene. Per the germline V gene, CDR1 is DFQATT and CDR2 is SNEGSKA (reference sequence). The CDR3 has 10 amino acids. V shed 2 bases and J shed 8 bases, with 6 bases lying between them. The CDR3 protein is CSARMRGYTF. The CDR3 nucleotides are TGCAGTGCTAGAATGAGGGGCTACACCTTC.

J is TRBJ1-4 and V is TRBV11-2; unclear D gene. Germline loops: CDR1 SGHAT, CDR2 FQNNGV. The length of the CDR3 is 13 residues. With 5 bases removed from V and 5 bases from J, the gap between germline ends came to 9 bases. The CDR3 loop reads CASSPSGNEKLFF. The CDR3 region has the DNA TGTGCCAGCAGCCCCTCCGGGAATGAAAAACTGTTTTTT.

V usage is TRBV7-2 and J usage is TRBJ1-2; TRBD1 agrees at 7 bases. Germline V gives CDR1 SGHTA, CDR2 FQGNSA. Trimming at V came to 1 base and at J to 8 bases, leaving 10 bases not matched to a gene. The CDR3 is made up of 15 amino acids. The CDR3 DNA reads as TGTGCCAGCAGCTTAGATTCGGGAGGGGGCGAGGGCTACACCTTC. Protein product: CASSLDSGGGEGYTF.

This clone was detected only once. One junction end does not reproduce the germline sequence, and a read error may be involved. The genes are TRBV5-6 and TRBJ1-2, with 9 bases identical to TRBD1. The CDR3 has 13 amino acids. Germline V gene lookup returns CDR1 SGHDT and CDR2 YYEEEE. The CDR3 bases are TGTGCCAGCAGCTGCAGAGGGACAGGGCTACAAGACTTC. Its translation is CASSCRGTGLQDF.

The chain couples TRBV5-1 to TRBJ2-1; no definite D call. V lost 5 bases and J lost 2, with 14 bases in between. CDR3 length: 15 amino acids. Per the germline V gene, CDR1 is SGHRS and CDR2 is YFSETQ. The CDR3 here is CASRSSLITYNEQFF. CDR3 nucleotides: TGCGCCAGCAGGAGTAGTCTGATCACCTACAATGAGCAGTTCTTC.

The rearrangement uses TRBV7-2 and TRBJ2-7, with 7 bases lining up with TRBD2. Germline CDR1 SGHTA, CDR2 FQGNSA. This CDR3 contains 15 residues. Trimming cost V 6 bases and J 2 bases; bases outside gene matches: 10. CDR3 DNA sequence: TGTGCCAGCAGTCCCCGAGGGCGGGGGACCTACGAGCAGTACTTC. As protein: CASSPRGRGTYEQYF.

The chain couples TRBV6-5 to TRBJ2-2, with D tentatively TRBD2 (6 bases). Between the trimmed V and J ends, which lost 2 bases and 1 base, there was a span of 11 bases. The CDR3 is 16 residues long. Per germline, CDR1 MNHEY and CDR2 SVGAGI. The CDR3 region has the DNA TGTGCCAGCAGTTACAAGGAGGGAGAGAACACCGGGGAGCTGTTTTTT. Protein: CASSYKEGENTGELFF.

The CDR3 reads CASSLGRMDTSSYNEQFF. Written as DNA, the CDR3 is TGCGCCAGCAGCTTGGGTAGGATGGACACGAGCTCCTACAATGAGCAGTTCTTC. The J gene is TRBJ2-1, the V gene TRBV5-1; possible D gene TRBD1, 5 bases. CDR1 and CDR2 (germline): SGHRS, YFSETQ. Trimming left V 0 bases short and J 0 bases short, with 16 bases between. This CDR3 has 18 residues.

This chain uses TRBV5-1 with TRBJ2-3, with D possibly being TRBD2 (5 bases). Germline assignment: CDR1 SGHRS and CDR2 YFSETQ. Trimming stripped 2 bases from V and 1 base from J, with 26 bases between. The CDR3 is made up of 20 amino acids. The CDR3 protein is CASSFDGRSEVFLGTDTQYF. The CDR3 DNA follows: TGCGCCAGCAGCTTTGATGGGAGATCAGAAGTTTTTTTGGGCACAGATACGCAGTATTTT.

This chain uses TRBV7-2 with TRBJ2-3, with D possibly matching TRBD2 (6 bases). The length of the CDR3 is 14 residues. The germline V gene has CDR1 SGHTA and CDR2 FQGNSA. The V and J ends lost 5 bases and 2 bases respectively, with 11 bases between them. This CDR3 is CASSAWDFTDTQYF. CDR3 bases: TGTGCCAGCAGCGCATGGGACTTCACAGATACGCAGTATTTT. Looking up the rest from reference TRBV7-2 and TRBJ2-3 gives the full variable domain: GAGVSQSPSNKVTEKGKDVELRCDPISGHTALYWYRQSLGQGLEFLIYFQGNSAPDKSGLPSDRFSAERTGGSVSTLTIQRTQQEDSAVYLCASSAWDFTDTQYFGPGTRLTVL.

The CDR3 DNA reads as TGCGCCAGCAGCCAAGCGCCTCGGGCTAGCGGGGGGCCGCTTACCTACGAGCAGTACTTC. Translating it yields CASSQAPRASGGPLTYEQYF. This sequence joins TRBV4-3 and TRBJ2-7; 11 bases align to TRBD2. The CDR3 is 20 amino acids. Germline lookup yields CDR1 LGHNA and CDR2 YSLEER. Trimming removed 1 base from V and 2 bases from J; junction bases left unmatched: 16.